This TCR beta chain was recorded in a study of shared clonotypes between healthy human individuals. Study context: Those who served as donors were a couple of women and a few men between the ages of 18 and 49.

Details on this clone: Its cognate antigen is unknown.

Trimming left V 8 bases short and J 3 bases short, with 13 bases between. The CDR3 runs 13 residues. The V gene's germline CDR1 is SNHLY and CDR2 FYNNEI. Profiling relied on immunoSEQ multiplex PCR, and the TCRdb table lists in-frame clones only, not all of them. The sample includes fewer than 1.4 million clones, roughly 74% of them seen just once. Study-wide findings and caveats: Shared across four donors were roughly 4.8% of the naive CD4 clonotypes.

Sequencing used memory CD4+ T cells from PBMCs. The sample's subset: CD45RA-negative fraction. The chain is built from TRBV2 and TRBJ1-1, with D unclear. The TCR comes from a man between 18 and 29 years old in good health. Some clones in this sample may be carry-over from other donors' samples. The CDR3 loop is CASLTLSYTEAFF. In DNA, the CDR3 is TGTGCCAGCCTGACACTCAGCTACACTGAAGCTTTCTTT.